This T cell receptor beta chain was captured in a study of identical twins. This clonotype was picked up many times. The antigen is undetermined. From the 5' RACE reads, TCRdb called clonotypes with MiXCR, one entry per CDR3 protein. The table lists roughly 490,000 distinct CDR3 sequences, about 13% of them singletons. General observations from the study: Researchers reported weaker excess twin sharing in beta out-of-frame sequences.

The CDR3 is 11 residues long. The germline V and J ends were trimmed by 2 bases and 3 bases, with 2 bases remaining between them. Looked up from germline, CDR1 is ENHRY and CDR2 is SYGVKD. In addition, the sample was reused for a study of yellow fever vaccine responses in identical twins.

This rearrangement joins TRBV10-3 to TRBJ2-7; D not certain. This receptor was taken from a woman younger than 35 in good health. Sample: CD4+ T cells sorted from blood. CDR3 coding DNA: TGTGCCATCAGTGAGCTCTACGAGCAGTACTTC. This encodes CAISELYEQYF.